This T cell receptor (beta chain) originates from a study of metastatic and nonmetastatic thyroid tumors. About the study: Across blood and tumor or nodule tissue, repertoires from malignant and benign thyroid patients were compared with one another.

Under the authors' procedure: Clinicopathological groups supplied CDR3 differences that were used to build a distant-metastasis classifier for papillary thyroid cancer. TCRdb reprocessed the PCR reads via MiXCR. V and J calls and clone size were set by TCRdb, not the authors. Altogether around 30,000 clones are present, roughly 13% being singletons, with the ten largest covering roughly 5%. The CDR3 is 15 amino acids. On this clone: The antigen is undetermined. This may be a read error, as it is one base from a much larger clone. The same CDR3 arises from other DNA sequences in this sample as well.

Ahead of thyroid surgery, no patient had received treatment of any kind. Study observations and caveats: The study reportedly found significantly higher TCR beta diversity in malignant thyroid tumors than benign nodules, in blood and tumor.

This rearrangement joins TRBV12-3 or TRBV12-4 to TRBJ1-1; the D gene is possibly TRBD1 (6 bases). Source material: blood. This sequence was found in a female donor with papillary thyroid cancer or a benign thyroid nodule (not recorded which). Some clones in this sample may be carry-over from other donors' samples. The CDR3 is CASSLAGGQNTEAFF. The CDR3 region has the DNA TGTGCCAGCAGTTTAGCTGGGGGCCAGAACACTGAAGCTTTTTTT.